This TCR beta chain was identified in a study of CD8 T cells in ankylosing spondylitis. This CDR3 has 16 residues. Germline values: CDR1 DFQATT, CDR2 SNEGSKA (reference sequence). TCRdb analysed the 5' RACE reads with MiXCR anew, one entry per CDR3 protein. The data contain 200,000 to 250,000 distinct CDR3 sequences, over 9.5% of them singletons. With regard to this clonotype: The antigen is unknown.

Study results and limitations: Before this, some motif variants had been reported in reactive arthritis synovial fluid and blood. There was a TCR beta motif, made of eight highly homologous variants, that appeared characteristic of ankylosing spondylitis blood.

The V and J genes are TRBV20-1 and TRBJ2-3, with 12 bases that match TRBD1. Sequencing used blood, either unsorted or a sorted T cell fraction (not recorded which). The TCR originated in a male donor with ankylosing spondylitis or in good health (not recorded which). DNA of the CDR3: TGCACCCCCGGGACAGGGGGCACCTCTAGCACAGATACGCAGTATTTT. Its protein product is CTPGTGGTSSTDTQYF.